The 15 T cell receptor beta chains listed next were all sequenced from one sample in a study of Graves' ophthalmopathy and Graves' hyperthyroidism. As the template, RNA transcripts were used to amplify TCR beta CDR3 regions. RT-PCR in the first round used HTBI primers; a second-round multiplex PCR followed. Using its own MiXCR run on the multiplex PCR reads, TCRdb lists one record per CDR3 protein. The table includes 500,000 to 700,000 distinct CDR3 sequences, under 40% detected once. The specimen was peripheral blood or thyroid tissue (not recorded which). The receptors were gathered from an adult man with Graves' hyperthyroidism.

The chain employs TRBV11-2 and TRBJ2-7; 7 bases line up with TRBD1. The germline V gene encodes CDR1 SGHAT and CDR2 FQNNGV. The J segment lost 3 bases and the V segment lost 0 bases, leaving 5 bases of the junction unmatched. The CDR3 runs to 15 residues. CDR3: CASSLDPRDSYEQYF. The CDR3 DNA reads as TGTGCCAGCAGCTTAGACCCCCGGGACAGCTACGAGCAGTACTTC.

The CDR3 is CSATSDRTDTQYF. In DNA, the CDR3 is TGCAGTGCAACTAGCGATCGCACAGATACGCAGTATTTT. The chain combines TRBV20-1 with TRBJ2-3, with 7 bases that match TRBD2. CDR3 length: 13 amino acids. V gave up 6 bases and J gave up 1 base; unmatched junction bases: 4. Looked up from germline, CDR1 is DFQATT and CDR2 is SNEGSKA (reference sequence).

The gene calls are TRBV7-9 and TRBJ2-7, with D possibly TRBD1 on 5 matching bases. The CDR3 spans 11 residues. CDR1 is SEHNR, CDR2 FQNEAQ, per germline (reference sequence). Trimming took off 6 bases at V and 5 bases at J, with 8 bases between the two ends. The CDR3 sequence is CASSDSNEQYF. The CDR3, as DNA: TGTGCCAGCAGTGACAGTAACGAGCAGTACTTC.

This clonotype was seen repeatedly, ten times or more. The V call is TRBV7-9, the J call TRBJ1-5, with no clear D. Trimming removed 4 bases at V and 7 bases at J, with 11 bases between. This CDR3 has 13 residues. The germline V gene encodes CDR1 SEHNR and CDR2 FQNEAQ (reference sequence). This CDR3 reads CASSSSNGQPQHF. CDR3 bases: TGTGCCAGCAGCTCCTCGAATGGGCAGCCCCAGCATTTT.

This clonotype has at least ten counts. This chain connects TRBV27 to TRBJ1-1; no reliable D call. The CDR3 extends over 11 amino acids. Looked up from germline, CDR1 is MNHEY and CDR2 is SMNVEV (reference sequence). V gave up 7 bases and J gave up 7 bases, with 10 bases separating them. The CDR3 reads CASKEYGEAFF. The CDR3 nucleotides read TGTGCCAGCAAAGAGTACGGTGAAGCTTTCTTT.

This clonotype was seen more than once but under ten times. This chain links TRBV28 with TRBJ1-2; 7 bases are shared with TRBD1. The V gene's germline CDR1 is MDHEN and CDR2 SYDVKM. This CDR3 spans 16 amino acids. Trimming at V came to 5 bases and at J to 7 bases, leaving 16 bases not matched to a gene. This CDR3 reads CASSRDRVSGFSGYTF. CDR3 in DNA: TGTGCCAGCAGTCGCGACAGGGTTTCAGGCTTTTCTGGCTACACCTTC.

The genes are TRBV5-1 and TRBJ2-2, with TRBD2 matching over 8 bases. V trimming: 4 bases; J trimming: 4 bases; junction bases outside the gene matches: 6. Germline assignment: CDR1 SGHRS and CDR2 YFSETQ. The CDR3 is 15 amino acids. CDR3 bases: TGCGCCAGCAGCCTTAGCGGGGCTAGCACCGGGGAGCTGTTTTTT. Translating gives CASSLSGASTGELFF.

The chain carries TRBV9 and TRBJ2-5; TRBD1 aligns across 7 bases. This CDR3 region has 14 residues. Trimming at V came to 4 bases and at J to 3 bases, leaving 6 bases not matched to a gene. Germline V gene sequence: CDR1 SGDLS, CDR2 YYNGEE. CDR3 sequence (DNA): TGTGCCAGCAGCCAGGACAGGTTGGAAGAGACCCAGTACTTC. This translates into CASSQDRLEETQYF.

Notes on this clonotype: A clone one base away is much larger, so this may be a read error. The gene calls are TRBV4-1 and TRBJ1-1, with D possibly matching TRBD1 (5 bases). In germline, CDR1 is MGHRA, CDR2 YSYEKL. The CDR3 covers 15 residues. The CDR3 here is CASSHPGAGGTEASF. The DNA of the CDR3 is TGCGCCAGCAGCCACCCCGGGGCAGGAGGCACTGAAGCTTCCTTT.

This clonotype was detected ten times or more. The CDR3 bases are TGTGCTAGTGGTCCTCCGGACAGTAACTATGGCTACACCTTC. Its protein product is CASGPPDSNYGYTF. The V gene is TRBV12-5, the J gene TRBJ1-2, with D maybe TRBD1 (6 bases). The germline V gene has CDR1 LGHNT and CDR2 FRNRAP. V shed 5 bases and J shed 1 base, with 11 bases lying between them. This CDR3 has 14 amino acids.

The chain carries TRBV7-9 and TRBJ2-6, with D unresolved. Trimming pared 5 bases from V and 0 bases from J, leaving 17 bases between. CDR1 SEHNR and CDR2 FQNEAQ come from the germline V gene (reference sequence). The CDR3 has 18 amino acids. The CDR3 reads CASSTRLRSRSGANVLTF. The DNA of the CDR3 is TGTGCCAGCAGCACCCGTCTACGTTCCCGCTCTGGGGCCAACGTCCTGACTTTC.

This clonotype was observed many times. The CDR3 DNA follows: TGCAGCGTTGAAGGGGGGGGAGAGACCCAGTACTTC. Protein sequence: CSVEGGGETQYF. This chain connects TRBV29-1 to TRBJ2-5, with TRBD2 matching 7 bases. Losses at the gene ends were 1 base for V and 4 bases for J; bases not matched to a gene: 0. There are 12 residues in the CDR3. From germline, CDR1 is SQVTM and CDR2 ANQGSEA. The entire variable domain, with the rest obtained from reference TRBV29-1 and TRBJ2-5, is as follows: SAVISQKPSRDICQRGTSLTIQCQVDSQVTMMFWYRQQPGQSLTLIATANQGSEATYESGFVIDKFPISRPNLTFSTLTVSNMSPEDSSIYLCSVEGGGETQYFGPGTRLLVL.

The genes are TRBV20-1 and TRBJ1-4; 7 bases are shared with TRBD1. V shed 0 bases and J 10 bases; nucleotides not matched to a gene: 2. The CDR3 runs to 12 residues. Germline V gene data show CDR1 as DFQATT and CDR2 as SNEGSKA (reference sequence). Here the CDR3 reads CSARDSGGKLFF. Here the CDR3 DNA reads TGCAGTGCTAGAGATTCAGGGGGAAAACTGTTTTTT.

Details on this clonotype: This may arise from a read error, as a much more abundant clone is one base away. V and J are TRBV6-5 and TRBJ2-5; no reliable D call. The CDR3 contains 11 residues. The germline V and J ends were trimmed by 6 bases and 5 bases, with 7 bases remaining between them. Germline CDR1 and CDR2: MNHEY and SVGAGI. The CDR3 nucleotides are TGTGCCAGCAGCCGCTGGGAGACCCAGTACTTC. Translation gives CASSRWETQYF.

In this sample, this clonotype turned up many times. This chain connects TRBV10-3 to TRBJ2-7; D may be TRBD1 (5 bases). The V gene lost 6 bases and the J gene lost 1 base, with 10 bases spanning the gap. CDR3 length: 13 residues. Germline values: CDR1 ENHRY, CDR2 SYGVKD. Here the CDR3 reads CAISVTESYEQYF. In DNA form, the CDR3 reads TGTGCCATCAGCGTGACAGAATCCTACGAGCAGTACTTC.